This T cell receptor beta chain stems from a study of patients and donors after allogeneic stem cell transplantation. This clonotype occurred a few times. TCRdb independently ran MiXCR on the RT-PCR reads; one entry per CDR3 protein. The repertoire holds about a million distinct CDR3 sequences, with roughly 18% as singletons. Germline CDR1 reads LNHDA; CDR2 reads SQIVND (reference sequence). The CDR3 covers 15 residues. Trimming cost V 7 bases and J 3 bases, with 18 bases left between them. The TCR comes from a human donor who was either an allogeneic HSCT recipient or a stem cell or donor lymphocyte infusion donor (not recorded which). It is not recorded whose cells these are; they may come from a transplant donor. The chain employs TRBV19 and TRBJ1-1; maybe TRBD1 (5 bases). The source material was blood, either unsorted or a sorted T cell fraction (not recorded which). The CDR3 DNA is TGTGCCAGTACCCCCGGTCCAGGGATGGACACTGAAGCTTTCTTT. Amino acids: CASTPGPGMDTEAFF. Looking up the rest from reference TRBV19 and TRBJ1-1 gives the full variable domain: DGGITQSPKYLFRKEGQNVTLSCEQNLNHDAMYWYRQDPGQGLRLIYYSQIVNDFQKGDIAEGYSVSREKKESFPLTVTSAQKNPTAFYLCASTPGPGMDTEAFFGQGTRLTVV.